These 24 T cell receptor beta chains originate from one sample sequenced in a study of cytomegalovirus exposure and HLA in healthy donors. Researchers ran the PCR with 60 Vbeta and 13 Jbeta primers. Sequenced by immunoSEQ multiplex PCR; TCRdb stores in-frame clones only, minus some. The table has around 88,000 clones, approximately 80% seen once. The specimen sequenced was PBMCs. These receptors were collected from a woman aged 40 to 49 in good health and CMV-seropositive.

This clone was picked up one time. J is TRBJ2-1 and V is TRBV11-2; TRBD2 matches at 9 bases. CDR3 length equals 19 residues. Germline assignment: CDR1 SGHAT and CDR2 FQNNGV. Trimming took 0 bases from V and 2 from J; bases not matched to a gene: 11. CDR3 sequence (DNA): TGTGCCAGCAGCTTAGATCGTGAGACTAGCGGACTAACCTACAATGAGCAGTTCTTC. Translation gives CASSLDRETSGLTYNEQFF.

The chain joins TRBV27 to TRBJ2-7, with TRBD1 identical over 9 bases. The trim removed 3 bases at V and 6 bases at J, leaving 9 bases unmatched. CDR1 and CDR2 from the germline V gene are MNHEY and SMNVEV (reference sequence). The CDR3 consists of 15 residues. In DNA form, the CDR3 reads TGTGCCAGCAGTTTTTCTGGGACAGGGAGGCTCGAGCAGTACTTC. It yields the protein CASSFSGTGRLEQYF.

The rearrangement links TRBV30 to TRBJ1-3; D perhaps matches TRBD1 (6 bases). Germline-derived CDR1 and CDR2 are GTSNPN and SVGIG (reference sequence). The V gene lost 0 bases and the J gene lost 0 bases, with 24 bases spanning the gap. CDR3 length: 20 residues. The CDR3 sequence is CAWSVHPPRVQGNSGNTIYF. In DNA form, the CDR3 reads TGTGCCTGGAGTGTACACCCCCCCCGGGTGCAGGGGAACTCTGGAAACACCATATATTTT.

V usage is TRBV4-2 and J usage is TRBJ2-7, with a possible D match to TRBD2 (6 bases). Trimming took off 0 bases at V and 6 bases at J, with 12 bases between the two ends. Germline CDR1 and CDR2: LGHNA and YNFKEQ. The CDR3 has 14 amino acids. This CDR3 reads CASSQDGIAAEQYF. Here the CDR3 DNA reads TGTGCCAGCAGCCAAGATGGAATAGCGGCCGAGCAGTACTTC.

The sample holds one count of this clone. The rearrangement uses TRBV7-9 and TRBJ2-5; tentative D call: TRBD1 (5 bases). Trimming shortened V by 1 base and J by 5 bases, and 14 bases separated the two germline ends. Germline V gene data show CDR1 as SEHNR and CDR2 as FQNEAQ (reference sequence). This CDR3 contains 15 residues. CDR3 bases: TGTGCCAGCAGCTTAGAAGTAGGGGAAGGGGAGACCCAGTACTTC. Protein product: CASSLEVGEGETQYF.

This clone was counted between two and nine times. The CDR3 coding sequence is TGTGCCACCTCACAGGGGGAGCAAGAGACCCAGTACTTC. It specifies CATSQGEQETQYF. The J gene is TRBJ2-5, the V gene TRBV6-5, with 8 bases identical to TRBD1. From germline, CDR1 is MNHEY and CDR2 SVGAGI. The CDR3 is 13 residues long. The V and J ends lost 10 bases and 2 bases, in that order; junction bases with no gene match: 6.

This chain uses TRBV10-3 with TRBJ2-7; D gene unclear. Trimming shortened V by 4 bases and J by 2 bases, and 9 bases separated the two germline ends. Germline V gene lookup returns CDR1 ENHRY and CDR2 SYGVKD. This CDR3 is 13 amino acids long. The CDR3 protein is CAISGASAYEQYF. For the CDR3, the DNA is TGTGCCATCAGTGGGGCCTCAGCCTACGAGCAGTACTTC.

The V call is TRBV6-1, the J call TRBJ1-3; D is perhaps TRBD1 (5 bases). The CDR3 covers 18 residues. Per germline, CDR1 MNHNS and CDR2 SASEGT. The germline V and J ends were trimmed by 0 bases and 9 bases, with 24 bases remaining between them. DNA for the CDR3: TGTGCCAGCAGTGAAGCCTGGCCGGGGGGAATGGGCGTTGGCACCATATATTTT. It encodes CASSEAWPGGMGVGTIYF.

In nucleotides, the CDR3 is TGCGCCAGCAGCGAAGACAGGGGGCACGCTGGTTCACCCCTCCACTTT. As protein: CASSEDRGHAGSPLHF. The V call is TRBV10-2, the J call TRBJ1-6; 10 bases align to TRBD1. The CDR3 totals 16 residues. Trimming took 6 bases from V and 9 from J; bases not matched to a gene: 11. The V gene's germline CDR1 is WSHSY and CDR2 SAAADI.

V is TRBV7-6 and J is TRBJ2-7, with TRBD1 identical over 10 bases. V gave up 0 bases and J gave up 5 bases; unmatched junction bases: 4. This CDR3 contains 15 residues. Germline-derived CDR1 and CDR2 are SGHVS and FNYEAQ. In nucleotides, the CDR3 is TGTGCCAGCAGCTTAGCCGGGACAGGGGCTAACGAGCAGTACTTC. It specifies CASSLAGTGANEQYF.

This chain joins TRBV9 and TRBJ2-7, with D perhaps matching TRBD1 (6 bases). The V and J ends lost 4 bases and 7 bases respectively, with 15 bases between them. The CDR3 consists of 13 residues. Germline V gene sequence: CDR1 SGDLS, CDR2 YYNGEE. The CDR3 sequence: CASSPKHREEQYF. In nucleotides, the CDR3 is TGTGCCAGCAGCCCGAAACACAGGGAAGAGCAGTACTTC.

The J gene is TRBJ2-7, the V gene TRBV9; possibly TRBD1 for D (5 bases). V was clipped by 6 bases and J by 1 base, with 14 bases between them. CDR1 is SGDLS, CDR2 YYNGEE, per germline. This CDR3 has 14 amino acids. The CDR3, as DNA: TGTGCCAGCACGCAAGGGGCTTTGTCCTACGAGCAGTACTTC. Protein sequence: CASTQGALSYEQYF.

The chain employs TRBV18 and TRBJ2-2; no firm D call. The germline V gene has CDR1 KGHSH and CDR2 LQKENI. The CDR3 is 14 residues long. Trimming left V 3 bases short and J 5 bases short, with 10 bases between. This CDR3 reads CASSPETGTGELFF. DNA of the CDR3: TGTGCCAGCTCACCGGAGACTGGAACCGGGGAGCTGTTTTTT.

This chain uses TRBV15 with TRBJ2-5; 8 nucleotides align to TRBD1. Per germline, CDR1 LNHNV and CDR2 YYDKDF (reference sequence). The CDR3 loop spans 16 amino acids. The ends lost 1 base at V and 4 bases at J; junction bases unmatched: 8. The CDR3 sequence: CATSRVRTGNRETQYF. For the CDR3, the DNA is TGTGCCACCAGCAGAGTGAGGACAGGGAATAGAGAGACCCAGTACTTC.

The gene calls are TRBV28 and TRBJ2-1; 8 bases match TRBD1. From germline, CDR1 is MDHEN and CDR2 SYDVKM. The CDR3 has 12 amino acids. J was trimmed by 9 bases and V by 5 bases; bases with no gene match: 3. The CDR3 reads CASSQGAVEQFF. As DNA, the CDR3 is TGTGCCAGCAGTCAGGGGGCGGTTGAGCAGTTCTTC.

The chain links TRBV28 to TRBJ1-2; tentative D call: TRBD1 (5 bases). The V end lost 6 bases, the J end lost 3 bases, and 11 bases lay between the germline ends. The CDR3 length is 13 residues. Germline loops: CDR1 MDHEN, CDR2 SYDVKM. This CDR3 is CASSLDTYYGYTF. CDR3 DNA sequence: TGTGCCAGCAGCTTGGACACCTACTATGGCTACACCTTC.

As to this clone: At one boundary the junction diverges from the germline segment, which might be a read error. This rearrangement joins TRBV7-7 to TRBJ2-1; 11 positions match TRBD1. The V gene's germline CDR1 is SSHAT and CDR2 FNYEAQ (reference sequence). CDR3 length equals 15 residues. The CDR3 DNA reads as TGTGCTAGCAGCACGGGACAGGGGGTCTTCAATGAGCAGTTCTTC. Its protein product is CASSTGQGVFNEQFF. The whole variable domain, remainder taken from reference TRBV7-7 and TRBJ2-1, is GAGVSQSPRYKVTKRGQDVTLRCDPISSHATLYWYQQALGQGPEFLTYFNYEAQPDKSGLPSDRFSAERPEGSISTLTIQRTEQRDSAMYRCASSTGQGVFNEQFFGPGTRLTVL.

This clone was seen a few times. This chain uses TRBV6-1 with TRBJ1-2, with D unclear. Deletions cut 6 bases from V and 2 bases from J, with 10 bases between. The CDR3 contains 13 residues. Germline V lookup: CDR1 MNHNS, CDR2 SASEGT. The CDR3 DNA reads TGTGCCAGCAGACTTAATCGGAACTATGGCTACACCTTC. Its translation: CASRLNRNYGYTF.

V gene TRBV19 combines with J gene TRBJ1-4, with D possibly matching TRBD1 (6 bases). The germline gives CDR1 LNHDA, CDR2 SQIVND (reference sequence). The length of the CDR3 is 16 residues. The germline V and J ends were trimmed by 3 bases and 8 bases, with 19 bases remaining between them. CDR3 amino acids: CASSINVGTPDEKLFF. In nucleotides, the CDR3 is TGTGCCAGTAGTATCAATGTCGGGACACCGGACGAAAAACTGTTTTTT.

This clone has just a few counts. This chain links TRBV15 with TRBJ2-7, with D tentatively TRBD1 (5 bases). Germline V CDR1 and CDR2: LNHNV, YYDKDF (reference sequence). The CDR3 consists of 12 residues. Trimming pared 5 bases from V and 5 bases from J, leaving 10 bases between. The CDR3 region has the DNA TGTGCCACCAGCGCAGGGTATCACGAGCAGTACTTC. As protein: CATSAGYHEQYF.

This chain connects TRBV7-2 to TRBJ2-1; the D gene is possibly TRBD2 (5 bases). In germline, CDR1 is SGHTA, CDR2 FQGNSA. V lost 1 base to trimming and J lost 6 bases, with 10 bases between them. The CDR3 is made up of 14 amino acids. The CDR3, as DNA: TGTGCCAGCAGCTTAGTTGCTAGCACCAATGAGCAGTTCTTC. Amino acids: CASSLVASTNEQFF.

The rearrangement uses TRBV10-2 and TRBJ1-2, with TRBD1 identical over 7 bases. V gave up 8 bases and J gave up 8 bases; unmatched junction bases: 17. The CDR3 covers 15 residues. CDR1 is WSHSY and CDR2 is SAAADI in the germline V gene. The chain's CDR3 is CASGVPGQSRRGYTF. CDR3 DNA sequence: TGCGCCAGCGGGGTCCCGGGACAGTCTCGAAGGGGCTACACCTTC.

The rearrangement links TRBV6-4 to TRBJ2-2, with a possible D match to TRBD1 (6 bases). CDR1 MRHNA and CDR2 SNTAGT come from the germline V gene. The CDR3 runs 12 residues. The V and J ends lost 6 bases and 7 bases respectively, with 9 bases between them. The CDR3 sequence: CASRQGLGELFF. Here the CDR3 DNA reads TGTGCCAGCAGACAGGGTCTCGGGGAGCTGTTTTTT.

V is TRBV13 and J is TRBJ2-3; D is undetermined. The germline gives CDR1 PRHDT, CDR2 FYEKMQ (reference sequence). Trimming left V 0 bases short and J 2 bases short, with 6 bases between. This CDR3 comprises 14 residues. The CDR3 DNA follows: TGTGCCAGCAGCTTAGGTCTCTCCACAGATACGCAGTATTTT. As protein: CASSLGLSTDTQYF.